This T cell receptor (beta chain) was documented in a study of blood T cell repertoires in COVID-19. Libraries were prepared by immunoSEQ multiplex PCR; TCRdb keeps only in-frame clonotypes and omits some of them. The sample yields around 99,000 clones, roughly 90% seen once. This CDR3 contains 15 residues. After removal of 5 bases from V and 4 bases from J, the junction contained 10 bases not matched to a gene. CDR1 LGHDT and CDR2 YNNKEL come from the germline V gene (reference sequence). The sequencing sample was made of peripheral blood. The sequence was obtained from a man aged 35 to 55 with active or convalescent COVID-19. The V call is TRBV3-1 (or the pseudogene TRBV3-2), the J call TRBJ2-5; 7 bases are a match to TRBD1. The CDR3 sequence: CASSITGANIETQYF. The CDR3 DNA follows: TGTGCCAGCAGCATTACAGGGGCGAATATAGAGACCCAGTACTTC.